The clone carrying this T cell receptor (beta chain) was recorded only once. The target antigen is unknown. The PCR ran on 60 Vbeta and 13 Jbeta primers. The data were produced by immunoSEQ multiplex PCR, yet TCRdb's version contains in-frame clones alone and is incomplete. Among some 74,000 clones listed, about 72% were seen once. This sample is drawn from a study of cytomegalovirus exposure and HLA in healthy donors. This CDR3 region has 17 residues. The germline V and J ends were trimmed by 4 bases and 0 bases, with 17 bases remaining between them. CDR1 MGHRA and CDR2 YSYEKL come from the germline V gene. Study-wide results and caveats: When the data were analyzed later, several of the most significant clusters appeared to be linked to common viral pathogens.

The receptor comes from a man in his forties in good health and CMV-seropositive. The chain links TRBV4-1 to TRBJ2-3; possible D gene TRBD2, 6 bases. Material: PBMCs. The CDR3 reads CASSLIGGTASTDTQYF. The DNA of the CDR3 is TGCGCCAGCAGCCTCATAGGCGGGACGGCTAGCACAGATACGCAGTATTTT.